Detailed here is one T cell receptor beta chain. In the original processing: It was from reference gene primer amplification that nucleated cell counts were estimated. Libraries were prepared by immunoSEQ multiplex PCR; TCRdb keeps only in-frame clonotypes and omits some of them. That table supplies the V and J calls and clone size; D and trimming were determined from the DNA. The table lists roughly 39,000 clones, roughly nine tenths of them singletons. The data derive from a study of blood T cell repertoires in COVID-19. Study-level information: Whether acute or convalescent, the COVID-19 samples came from the United States, Italy and Spain. Sample material is recorded as cDNA or gDNA derived from T cells, B-cell-depleted T cells, or PBMCs.

Trimming took off 1 base at V and 8 bases at J, with 11 bases between the two ends. Germline loops: CDR1 SEHNR, CDR2 FQNEAQ (reference sequence). The CDR3 length is 14 residues. The clonotype originates from a man aged 30 to 45 with active or convalescent COVID-19. The sequenced material came from peripheral blood. The chain uses TRBV7-9 and TRBJ1-4; no definite D call. The CDR3: CASSLVVGGEKLFF. CDR3 DNA: TGTGCCAGCAGCTTAGTAGTTGGAGGGGAAAAACTGTTTTTT. The whole variable domain, remainder taken from reference TRBV7-9 and TRBJ1-4, is DTGVSQNPRHKITKRGQNVTFRCDPISEHNRLYWYRQTLGQGPEFLTYFQNEAQLEKSRLLSDRFSAERPKGSFSTLEIQRTEQGDSAMYLCASSLVVGGEKLFFGSGTQLSVL.